This T cell receptor beta chain was sequenced in a study of identical twins. Study findings and constraints: The models systematically underestimated how much out-of-frame TCR alpha was shared in monozygotic twins. Twins' surplus sharing was weaker for beta out-of-frame sequences.

Per germline, CDR1 SQVTM and CDR2 ANQGSEA. CDR3 length: 12 amino acids. Losses at the gene ends were 5 bases for V and 8 bases for J; bases not matched to a gene: 8. A universal primer site was incorporated via template switching, and the cDNA contained unique molecular identifiers. TCRdb re-derived calls from the 5' RACE reads in MiXCR, one entry per CDR3 protein. Of hundreds of thousands of distinct CDR3 sequences listed, roughly 18% were seen once; the top ten hold about an eighth. This clonotype was seen a handful of times. The antigen is not known. These same records also appear under a second study, on T cells expressing NK-cell markers. That work states: TCR beta repertoires came from sorted CD3+CD56+NKG2C+, CD3+CD56+NKG2C- and CD3+CD56-NKG2C+ T cells.

This sequence was found in a woman under 30 in good health. Sequencing used PBMCs. The rearrangement uses TRBV29-1 and TRBJ1-1; 7 bases align to TRBD1. CDR3: CSVSYQGVEAFF. The CDR3 DNA reads as TGCAGCGTTTCCTACCAGGGGGTAGAAGCTTTCTTT.